This T cell receptor (beta chain) was recovered during a study of a mutant IDH1 vaccine in newly diagnosed glioma. Study results and caveats: No link was apparently found between pseudoprogression and changes in top peripheral T cell clonotypes.

Time point reported: week 35, safety follow-up. Topical imiquimod was applied with each vaccine dose, which held 300 ug of mutant IDH1 20-mer peptide. New WHO grade 3 or 4 astrocytomas that were IDH1-mutant and ATRX-lost occurred in the donors. Clones were sequenced by immunoSEQ multiplex PCR, and TCRdb holds only the in-frame ones, with some missing. The sample includes 30,000 to 40,000 clones, roughly four fifths of them seen just once. A note on this clone: Its specificity is unknown.

V was cut by 5 bases and J by 5 bases, with 15 bases left in between. The germline V gene encodes CDR1 SGHTA and CDR2 FQGNSA. The CDR3 runs 14 residues. The source material was PBMCs, sampled from a glioma patient whose treatment included an IDH1 peptide vaccine. The chain recombines TRBV7-2 with TRBJ2-5; the D is unclear. This receptor was taken from a young woman with glioma. CDR3 nucleotides: TGTGCCAGCAGCCCCGTACGGATCTTGGAGACCCAGTACTTC. Its protein is CASSPVRILETQYF.